This entry describes one TCR beta chain. The DNA is left out, because the CDR3 cannot be placed on it with certainty; the CDR3 is given as TCRdb lists it. Clones were sequenced by immunoSEQ multiplex PCR, and TCRdb holds only the in-frame ones, with some missing. The sample has about 69,000 clones, 75% to 90% seen once. These data are taken from a study of technical replicates of blood from a few donors. The CDR3 spans 15 amino acids, including both terminal residues. The germline V gene encodes CDR1 MNHEY and CDR2 SMNVEV (reference sequence). The sequence derives from a human donor in good health. Some clones in this sample may be carry-over from other donors' samples. The chain employs TRBV27 and TRBJ1-2. Input material: PBMCs. The CDR3 loop reads CASSSSGGAGSGYTF.